These T cell receptor beta chains were read from a single sample in a study of T cell repertoires in cytomegalovirus infection. Their recognized antigens are unknown. TCRdb reprocessed the reads with MiXCR, giving one entry per CDR3 protein. The profile covers tens of thousands of distinct CDR3 sequences, with roughly 44% appearing a single time and approximately 93% taken by the ten largest. Sequenced material: CD8+ T cells from cultured PBMCs, taken from culture after CMV antigen stimulation. The receptors derive from a human donor in good health (CMV status not recorded). Some clones in this sample may be carry-over from other donors' samples. Each CDR3 is given with its conserved first and last residue. D genes are given only for firm matches. Size is omitted from some rows. Given values are once, few, many or a class for expanded clones.

clone size	V gene	J gene	D gene	CDR3 DNA	CDR3 protein
-	TRBV7-9	TRBJ1-2	TRBD1	TGTGCCAGCAGCTCGCAAGGGGACAGGGGGCCGGGTGGCTACACCTTC	CASSSQGDRGPGGYTF
-	TRBV14	TRBJ2-4	-	TGTGCCAGCAGCCAAGATTGGCACCCCAAAAACATTCAGTACTTC	CASSQDWHPKNIQYF
-	TRBV11-2	TRBJ2-3	-	TGTGCCAGCAGCCGCAGCGGAACAGATACGCAGTATTTT	CASSRSGTDTQYF
-	TRBV19	TRBJ1-1	-	TGTGCCAGTAGTATGGATGGGGGAGGCTCCACTGAAGCTTTCTTT	CASSMDGGGSTEAFF
-	TRBV9	TRBJ2-3	TRBD2	TGTGCCAGCAGATTGGGACTAGACATGTCCGATACGCAGTATTTT	CASRLGLDMSDTQYF
-	TRBV27	TRBJ2-7	TRBD1	TGTGCCAGCAGTTCGACAGGGGGGGCCTACGAGCAGTACTTC	CASSSTGGAYEQYF
-	TRBV12-3/TRBV12-4	TRBJ1-2	-	TGTGCCAGCAGTCCCCTGCTAATCGAGGGATATGGCTACACCTTC	CASSPLLIEGYGYTF
-	TRBV19	TRBJ2-6	TRBD1	TGTGCCAGTAGTACCTGGACAGGATTAAACTCTGGGGCCAACGTCCTGACTTTC	CASSTWTGLNSGANVLTF
-	TRBV11-3	TRBJ1-3	-	TGTGCCAGCAGCCTCAATGCGGGGAACACCATATATTTT	CASSLNAGNTIYF
-	TRBV7-6	TRBJ2-3	-	TGTGCCAGCAGCCGTGGGCTTACAGATACGCAGTATTTT	CASSRGLTDTQYF
once	TRBV7-9	TRBJ2-2	-	TGTGCCAGCAGCTGGGGGGGACAGAAGACCGGGGAGCTGTTTTTT	CASSWGGQKTGELFF
-	TRBV7-9	TRBJ2-3	TRBD2	TGTGCCAGCAGTATACTAGCGGGAGGGGCAGATACGCAGTATTTT	CASSILAGGADTQYF
-	TRBV2	TRBJ2-1	-	TGTGCCAGCAGTGACTCAACCTGGACCAATGAGCAGTTCTTC	CASSDSTWTNEQFF
few	TRBV28	TRBJ1-2	TRBD1	TGTGCCAGCATACTCCCCGCCCACGACAGGGTGTATGGCTACACCTTC	CASILPAHDRVYGYTF
few	TRBV20-1	TRBJ2-5	TRBD1	TGCAGTGCTAGGGGGACAGGGAGGTTAGGCCGAGAGACCCAGTACTTC	CSARGTGRLGRETQYF
-	TRBV12-3/TRBV12-4	TRBJ2-7	-	TGTGCCAGCACCCGGGACCAGACCTACGGGCAGTACTTC	CASTRDQTYGQYF
-	TRBV28	TRBJ2-3	-	TGTGCCAGCAGTTTCGCGGGAAGCACAGATACGCAGTATTTT	CASSFAGSTDTQYF
few	TRBV10-3	TRBJ2-5	TRBD1	TGTGCCACCGGACAGGGGGTCGAAGAGACCCAGTACTTC	CATGQGVEETQYF
-	TRBV6-1	TRBJ2-7	-	TGTGCCAGCAGTGAAGTGGGGACCCACACCTACGAGCAGTACTTC	CASSEVGTHTYEQYF
-	TRBV7-9	TRBJ2-1	-	TGTGCCAGCAGCTCGGGAAGGGGCAGAGGCGGGCAGTTCTTC	CASSSGRGRGGQFF
-	TRBV4-1	TRBJ2-2	-	TGCGCCAGCAGCCAAGAATTGGGGGACACCGGGGAGCTGTTTTTT	CASSQELGDTGELFF
-	TRBV27	TRBJ2-1	TRBD2	TGTGCCAGCAGTTTTGGGACTAGCGGGAGGAATGAGCAGTTCTTC	CASSFGTSGRNEQFF
few	TRBV6-2/TRBV6-3	TRBJ1-2	-	TGTGCCAACCCCAACGGGGGTTACTATGGCTACACCTTC	CANPNGGYYGYTF
-	TRBV11-2	TRBJ1-6	-	TGTGCCAGCAGTTCATCCCCCGGCAGGGGATCACCCCTCCACTTT	CASSSSPGRGSPLHF
-	TRBV7-9	TRBJ2-3	TRBD2	TGTGCCAGCAGCTTCCTAGCGGGGTTGGGAGATACGCAGTATTTT	CASSFLAGLGDTQYF
-	TRBV7-8	TRBJ1-2	-	TGTGCCAGCAGCTTAGAGCCGGCCCCTAACTATGGCTACACCTTC	CASSLEPAPNYGYTF
few	TRBV27	TRBJ1-1	-	TGTGCCAGCAGTTTAATTGGCAGCAACACTGAAGCTTTCTTT	CASSLIGSNTEAFF
-	TRBV11-2	TRBJ2-7	-	TGTGCCAGCAGCTTAGCGGGGGACCTTTACGAGCAGTACTTC	CASSLAGDLYEQYF
-	TRBV10-3	TRBJ1-2	-	TGTGCCATCAGTGAGTTACAGGGTGGGCTATCCAGTGGCTACACCTTC	CAISELQGGLSSGYTF
-	TRBV20-1	TRBJ1-2	-	TGCAGTGCTAGCTATAGGGCCCCGGGACAACTTTATGGCTACACCTTC	CSASYRAPGQLYGYTF